These 16 T cell receptor beta chains came from one sample sequenced in a study of cytomegalovirus exposure and HLA in healthy donors. Both 60 Vbeta primers and 13 Jbeta primers went into the PCR. Method: immunoSEQ multiplex PCR; TCRdb's copy keeps in-frame clones and lacks some. The data show 200,000 or so clones, around 80% seen once. Sequencing was done on a sample of PBMCs. These receptors were collected from a woman between 18 and 30 years old in good health and CMV-seropositive.

The chain carries TRBV7-7 and TRBJ2-5; D is possibly TRBD1 (6 bases). The CDR3 runs 12 residues. CDR1 is SSHAT, CDR2 FNYEAQ, per germline (reference sequence). The CDR3 region is CATGQYQETQYF. CDR3 nucleotides: TGTGCTACCGGACAGTACCAAGAGACCCAGTACTTC.

CDR3 DNA: TGTGCCAGCAGATCCAGGGACTCTTCAACTAATGAAAAACTGTTTTTT. Translating it yields CASRSRDSSTNEKLFF. The rearrangement uses TRBV7-9 and TRBJ1-4; a possible D gene is TRBD1 (5 bases). CDR3 length: 16 amino acids. Trimming took 6 bases from V and 0 from J, leaving 14 bases between them. Per the germline V gene, CDR1 is SEHNR and CDR2 is FQNEAQ (reference sequence).

V usage is TRBV5-1 and J usage is TRBJ2-1; 8 bases agree with TRBD2. V dropped 4 bases and J dropped 3; count of bases not matched to a gene: 3. This CDR3 has 14 amino acids. Germline V gene lookup returns CDR1 SGHRS and CDR2 YFSETQ. CDR3 residues: CASSLTSGYNEQFF. CDR3 bases: TGCGCCAGCAGCCTAACTAGCGGCTACAATGAGCAGTTCTTC.

This chain links TRBV13 with TRBJ2-3, with a tentative D call TRBD2 (6 bases). Germline values: CDR1 PRHDT, CDR2 FYEKMQ (reference sequence). This CDR3 has 15 amino acids. Trimming removed 5 bases from V and 1 base from J, with 13 bases in between. The CDR3 DNA follows: TGTGCCAGCAGCGTGGGACTGGACCGCACAGATACGCAGTATTTT. It yields the protein CASSVGLDRTDTQYF.

With respect to this clone: The sample holds other DNA sequences that translate to the same CDR3. J is TRBJ2-5 and V is TRBV18; a weak D match, TRBD2 (6 bases). Deletions cut 3 bases from V and 2 bases from J, with 7 bases between. The germline CDR1 and CDR2 sequences are KGHSH and LQKENI. There are 13 residues in the CDR3. For the CDR3, the DNA is TGTGCCAGCTCACCGGGGGGACAAGAGACCCAGTACTTC. Protein: CASSPGGQETQYF.

The rearrangement uses TRBV30 and TRBJ1-1; D is undetermined. V was cut by 4 bases and J by 4 bases, with 10 bases left in between. Germline V CDR1 and CDR2: GTSNPN, SVGIG (reference sequence). There are 12 residues in the CDR3. DNA of the CDR3: TGTGCCTGGACACAAGGAGGCACTGAAGCTTTCTTT. This sequence encodes CAWTQGGTEAFF.

This clone was picked up one time. CDR3 coding DNA: TGTGCCAGCGGGAACAGGGTGAGCTATGGCTACACCTTC. It translates to CASGNRVSYGYTF. The chain couples TRBV27 to TRBJ1-2, with D perhaps matching TRBD1 (6 bases). Germline CDR1 is MNHEY and CDR2 is SMNVEV (reference sequence). V shed 8 bases and J shed 4 bases, with 14 bases lying between them. The CDR3 totals 13 residues.

The chain carries TRBV10-3 and TRBJ1-4; 8 bases are a match to TRBD1. Unmatched junction bases numbered 6, after V lost 6 bases and J lost 6 bases. In germline, CDR1 is ENHRY, CDR2 SYGVKD. This CDR3 has 14 residues. The CDR3 DNA reads as TGTGCCATCAGAAGGGCGACAGGGGATGAAAAACTGTTTTTT. Its protein is CAIRRATGDEKLFF.

J is TRBJ1-1 and V is TRBV10-3; D unclear. CDR3 size: 17 residues. The germline V and J ends were trimmed by 0 bases and 2 bases, with 16 bases remaining between them. The germline V gene has CDR1 ENHRY and CDR2 SYGVKD. The DNA for the CDR3 is TGTGCCATCAGTGAGTCCGAGTCGGGTAACTTTAACACTGAAGCTTTCTTT. Translated: CAISESESGNFNTEAFF.

V is TRBV5-4 and J is TRBJ2-5; possible D gene TRBD1, 6 bases. The DNA end favors TRBJ2-7, so the J call may be wrong. In germline, CDR1 is SGHNT, CDR2 YYREEE (reference sequence). The CDR3 contains 15 residues. The CDR3 DNA sequence: TGTGCCAGCAGCTTGAGTACAGGGAAAAACTACGAGCAGTACTTC. Amino acids: CASSLSTGKNYEQYF.

This sequence joins TRBV4-3 and TRBJ2-5; maybe TRBD1 (6 bases). Germline V gene lookup returns CDR1 LGHNA and CDR2 YSLEER. This CDR3 contains 15 residues. Trimming cost V 3 bases and J 7 bases, with 18 bases left between them. In nucleotides, the CDR3 is TGCGCCAGCAGCCACGTGACAGGCGGGTTCTCGACCCAGTACTTC. Translation: CASSHVTGGFSTQYF.

CDR3 sequence: CASSEEDYYGYTF. The CDR3 nucleotides read TGTGCCAGCAGTGAGGAGGACTACTATGGCTACACCTTC. The chain joins TRBV2 to TRBJ1-2, with D uncertain. The germline V gene encodes CDR1 SNHLY and CDR2 FYNNEI. The CDR3 is 13 residues long. V was cut by 3 bases and J by 3 bases, with 8 bases left in between.

The table lists this clone with a few counts. The rearrangement joins TRBV28 to TRBJ2-2; TRBD2 agrees at 8 bases. V trimming: 4 bases; J trimming: 0 bases; junction bases outside the gene matches: 10. This CDR3 is built from 18 residues. CDR1 and CDR2 from the germline V gene are MDHEN and SYDVKM. Here the CDR3 DNA reads TGTGCCAGCAGTTGGGGAAGAAGCGGGGGCCCGAACACCGGGGAGCTGTTTTTT. This translates into CASSWGRSGGPNTGELFF.

The J gene is TRBJ2-1, the V gene TRBV30; 9 bases line up with TRBD2. The CDR3 loop spans 15 amino acids. Trimming took 2 bases from V and 9 from J; bases not matched to a gene: 11. Germline values: CDR1 GTSNPN, CDR2 SVGIG (reference sequence). CDR3 in DNA: TGTGCCTGGAGTACCTCCCCGGGACTAGCAAGTGAGCAGTTCTTC. This encodes CAWSTSPGLASEQFF.

The V gene is TRBV6-5, the J gene TRBJ2-5; possibly TRBD2 for D (6 bases). The germline gives CDR1 MNHEY, CDR2 SVGAGI. V lost 7 bases, J lost 4 bases, and 19 bases lay in between. This CDR3 spans 15 amino acids. CDR3 residues: CASTPYRLEGETQYF. The CDR3 DNA reads TGTGCCAGCACCCCCTATAGACTAGAGGGAGAGACCCAGTACTTC.

V is TRBV7-2 and J is TRBJ1-1, with D tentatively TRBD1 (5 bases). This CDR3 comprises 13 residues. Germline CDR1 and CDR2: SGHTA and FQGNSA. Trimming took 2 bases from V and 4 from J, leaving 8 bases between them. CDR3 coding DNA: TGTGCCAGCAGCTTAAGGGGCGGCACTGAAGCTTTCTTT. This translates into CASSLRGGTEAFF.